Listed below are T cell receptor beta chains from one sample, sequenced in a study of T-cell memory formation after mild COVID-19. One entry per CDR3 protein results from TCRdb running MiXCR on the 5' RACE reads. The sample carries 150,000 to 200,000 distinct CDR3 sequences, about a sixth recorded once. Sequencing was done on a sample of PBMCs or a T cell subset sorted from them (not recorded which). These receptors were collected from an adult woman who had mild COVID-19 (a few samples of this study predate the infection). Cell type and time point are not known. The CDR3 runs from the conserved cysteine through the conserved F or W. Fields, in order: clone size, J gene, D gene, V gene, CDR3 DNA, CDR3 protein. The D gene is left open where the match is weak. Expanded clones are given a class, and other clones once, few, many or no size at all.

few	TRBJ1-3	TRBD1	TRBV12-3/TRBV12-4	TGTGCCAGCAGCCGAATCGGGACAGTGGGAAACACCATATATTTT	CASSRIGTVGNTIYF
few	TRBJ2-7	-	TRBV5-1	TGCGCCAGCAGCTTGGAACAGGTTTCCTACGAGCAGTACTTC	CASSLEQVSYEQYF
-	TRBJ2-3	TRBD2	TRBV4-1	TGCGCCAGCAGCCTACAAGCATTCGGCGGGGGGGCGAATACGCAGTATTTT	CASSLQAFGGGANTQYF
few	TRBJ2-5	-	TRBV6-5	TGTGCCAGCAGTCGGTCCAAAGAGACCCAGTACTTC	CASSRSKETQYF
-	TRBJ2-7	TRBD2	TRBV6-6	TGTGCCAGCAAAGTTGAGGGAGGGTCCTACGAGCAGTACTTC	CASKVEGGSYEQYF
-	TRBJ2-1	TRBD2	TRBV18	TGTGCCAGCTCACCACAACTAGCGGGAGGGGATGAGCAGTTCTTC	CASSPQLAGGDEQFF
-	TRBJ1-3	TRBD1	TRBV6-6	TGTGCCAGCAGTGCCCACAGGGGGAACCTCGACACCATATATTTT	CASSAHRGNLDTIYF
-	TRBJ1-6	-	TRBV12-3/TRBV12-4	TGTGCCAGCAGCGGCGGACAGTATAATTCACCCCTCCACTTT	CASSGGQYNSPLHF
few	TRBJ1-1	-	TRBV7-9	TGTGCCAGCAGCCTTGGGGTTTGGAACACTGAAGCTTTCTTT	CASSLGVWNTEAFF
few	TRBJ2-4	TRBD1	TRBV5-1	TGCGCCAGCAGCACTGGGACAGGCCTACTACCTGAAAACATTCAGTACTTC	CASSTGTGLLPENIQYF
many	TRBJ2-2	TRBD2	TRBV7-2	TGTGCCAGCAGCCCGACTAGCGGGAGACCCGGGGAGCTGTTTTTT	CASSPTSGRPGELFF
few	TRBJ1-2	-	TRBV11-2	TGTGCCAGCAGCTCAGCCGGGTCACCGAACTATGGCTACACCTTC	CASSSAGSPNYGYTF
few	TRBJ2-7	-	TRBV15	TGTGCCACCAGCAGTGGGCAGGGGAGAAACGAGCAGTACTTC	CATSSGQGRNEQYF
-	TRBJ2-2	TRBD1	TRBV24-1	TGTGCCACCAGTGACGTAACAGGGGTAGCCGGGGAGCTGTTTTTT	CATSDVTGVAGELFF